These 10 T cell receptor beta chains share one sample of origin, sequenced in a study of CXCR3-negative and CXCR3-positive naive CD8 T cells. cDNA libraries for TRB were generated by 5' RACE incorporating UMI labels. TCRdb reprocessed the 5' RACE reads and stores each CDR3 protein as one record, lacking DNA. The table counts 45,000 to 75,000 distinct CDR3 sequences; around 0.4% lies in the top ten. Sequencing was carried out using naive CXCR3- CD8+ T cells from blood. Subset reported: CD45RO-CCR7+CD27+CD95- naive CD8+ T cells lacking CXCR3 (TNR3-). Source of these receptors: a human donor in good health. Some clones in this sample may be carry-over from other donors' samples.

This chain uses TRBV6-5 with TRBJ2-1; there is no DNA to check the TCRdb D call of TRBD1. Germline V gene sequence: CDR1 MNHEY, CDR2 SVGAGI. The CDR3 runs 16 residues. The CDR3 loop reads CASSSFPGTGDNEQFF.

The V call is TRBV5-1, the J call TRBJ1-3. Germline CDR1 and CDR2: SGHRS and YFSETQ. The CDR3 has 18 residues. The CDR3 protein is CASSLEGLRDTSGNTIYF. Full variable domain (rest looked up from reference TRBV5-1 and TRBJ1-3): KAGVTQTPRYLIKTRGQQVTLSCSPISGHRSVSWYQQTPGQGLQFLFEYFSETQRNKGNFPGRFSGRQFSNSRSEMNVSTLELGDSALYLCASSLEGLRDTSGNTIYFGEGSWLTVV.

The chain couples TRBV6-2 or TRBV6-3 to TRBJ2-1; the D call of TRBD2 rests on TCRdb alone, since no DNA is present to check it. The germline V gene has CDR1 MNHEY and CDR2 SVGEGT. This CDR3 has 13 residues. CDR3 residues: CAAWGVPYNEQFF.

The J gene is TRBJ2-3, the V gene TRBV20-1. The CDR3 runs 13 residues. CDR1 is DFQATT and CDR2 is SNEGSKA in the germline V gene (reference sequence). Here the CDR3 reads CSASGYRTDTQYF.

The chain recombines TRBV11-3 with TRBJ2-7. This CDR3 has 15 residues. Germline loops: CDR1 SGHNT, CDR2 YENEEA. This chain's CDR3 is CASSLGGDATYEQYF.

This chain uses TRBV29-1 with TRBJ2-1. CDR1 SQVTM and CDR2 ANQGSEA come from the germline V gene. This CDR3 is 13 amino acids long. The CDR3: CSADVAVYNEQFF.

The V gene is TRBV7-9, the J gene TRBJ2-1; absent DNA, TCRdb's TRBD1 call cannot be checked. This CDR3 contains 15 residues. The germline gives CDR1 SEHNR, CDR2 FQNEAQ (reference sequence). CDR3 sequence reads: CASSPRDRSFNEQFF.

CDR3 protein: CSARTSRNYEQYF. The chain has TRBV29-1 and TRBJ2-7; the D call of TRBD1 rests on TCRdb alone, since no DNA is present to check it. CDR3 length: 13 residues. Germline loops: CDR1 SQVTM, CDR2 ANQGSEA.

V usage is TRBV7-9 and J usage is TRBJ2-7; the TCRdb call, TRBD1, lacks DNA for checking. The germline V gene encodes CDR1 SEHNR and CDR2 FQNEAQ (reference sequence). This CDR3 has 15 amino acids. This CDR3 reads CASSLTGGPSAEQYF.

The CDR3 loop reads CASSAIGNTGELFF. The V call is TRBV9, the J call TRBJ2-2. Germline V gene data show CDR1 as SGDLS and CDR2 as YYNGEE. CDR3 size: 14 residues. Combining the CDR3 with reference TRBV9 and TRBJ2-2 gives the whole variable domain DSGVTQTPKHLITATGQRVTLRCSPRSGDLSVYWYQQSLDQGLQFLIQYYNGEERAKGNILERFSAQQFPDLHSELNLSSLELGDSALYFCASSAIGNTGELFFGEGSRLTVL.